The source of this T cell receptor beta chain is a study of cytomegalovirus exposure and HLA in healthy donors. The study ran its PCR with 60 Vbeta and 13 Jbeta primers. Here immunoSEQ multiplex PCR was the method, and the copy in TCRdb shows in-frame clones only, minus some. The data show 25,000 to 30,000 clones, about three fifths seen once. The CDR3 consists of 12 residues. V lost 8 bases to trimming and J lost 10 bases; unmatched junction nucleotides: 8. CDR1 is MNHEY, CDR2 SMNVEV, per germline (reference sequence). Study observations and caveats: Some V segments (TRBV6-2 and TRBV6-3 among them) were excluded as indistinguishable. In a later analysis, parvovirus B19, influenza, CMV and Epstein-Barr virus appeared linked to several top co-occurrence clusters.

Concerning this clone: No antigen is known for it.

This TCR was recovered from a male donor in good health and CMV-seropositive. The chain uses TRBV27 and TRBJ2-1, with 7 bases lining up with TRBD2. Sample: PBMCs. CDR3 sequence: CASGPGRGEQFF. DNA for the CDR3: TGTGCCAGCGGGCCGGGGCGGGGGGAGCAGTTCTTC.